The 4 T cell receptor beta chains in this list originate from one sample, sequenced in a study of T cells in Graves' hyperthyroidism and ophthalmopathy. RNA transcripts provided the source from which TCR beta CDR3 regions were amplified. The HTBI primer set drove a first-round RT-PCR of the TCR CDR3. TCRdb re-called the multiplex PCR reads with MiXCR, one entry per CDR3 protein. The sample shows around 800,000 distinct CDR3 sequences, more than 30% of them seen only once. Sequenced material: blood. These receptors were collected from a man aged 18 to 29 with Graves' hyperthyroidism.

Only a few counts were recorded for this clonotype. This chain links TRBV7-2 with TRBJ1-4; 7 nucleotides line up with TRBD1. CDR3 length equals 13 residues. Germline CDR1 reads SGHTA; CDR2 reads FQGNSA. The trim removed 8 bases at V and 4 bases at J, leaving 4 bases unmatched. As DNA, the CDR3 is TGTGCCAGCCGGACAGGATTTAATGAAAAACTGTTTTTT. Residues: CASRTGFNEKLFF.

The CDR3 is CAISAREQPNTEAFF. CDR3 nucleotides: TGTGCCATCAGTGCTAGAGAACAACCGAACACTGAAGCTTTCTTT. This chain connects TRBV10-3 to TRBJ1-1; D is uncertain. Germline CDR1 reads ENHRY; CDR2 reads SYGVKD. Trimming took 4 bases from V and 1 from J, leaving 13 bases between them. This CDR3 region has 15 residues.

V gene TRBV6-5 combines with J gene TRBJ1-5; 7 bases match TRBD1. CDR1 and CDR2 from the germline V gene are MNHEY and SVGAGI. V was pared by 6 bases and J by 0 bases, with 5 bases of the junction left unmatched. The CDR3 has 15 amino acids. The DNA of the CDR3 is TGTGCCAGCAGATCCGGGACAGTTAGCAATCAGCCCCAGCATTTT. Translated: CASRSGTVSNQPQHF.

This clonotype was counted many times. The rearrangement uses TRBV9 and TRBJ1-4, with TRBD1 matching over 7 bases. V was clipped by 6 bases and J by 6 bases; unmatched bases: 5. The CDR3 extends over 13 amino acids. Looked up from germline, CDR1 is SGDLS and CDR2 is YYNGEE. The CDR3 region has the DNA TGTGCCAGCACCAGGGGGATGGATGAAAAACTGTTTTTT. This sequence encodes CASTRGMDEKLFF.